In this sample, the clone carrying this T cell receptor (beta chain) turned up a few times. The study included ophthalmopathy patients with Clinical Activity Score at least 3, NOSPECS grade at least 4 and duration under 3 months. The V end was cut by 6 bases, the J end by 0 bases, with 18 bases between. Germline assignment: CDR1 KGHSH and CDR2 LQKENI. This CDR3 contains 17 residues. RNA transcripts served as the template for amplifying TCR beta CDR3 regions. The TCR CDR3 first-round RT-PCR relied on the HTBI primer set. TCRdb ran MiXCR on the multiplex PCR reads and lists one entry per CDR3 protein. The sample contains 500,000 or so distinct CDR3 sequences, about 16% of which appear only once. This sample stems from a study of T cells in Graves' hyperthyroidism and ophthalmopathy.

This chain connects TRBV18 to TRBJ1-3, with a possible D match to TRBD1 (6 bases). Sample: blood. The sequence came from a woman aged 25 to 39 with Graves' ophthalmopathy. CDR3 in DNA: TGTGCCAGCTCCCTCAGGACAGCAACCCACTCTGGAAACACCATATATTTT. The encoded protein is CASSLRTATHSGNTIYF.